What follows describes a single T cell receptor (beta chain). Antigen unknown. Produced via immunoSEQ multiplex PCR; TCRdb's table is partial and in-frame only. The repertoire holds roughly 1.4 million clones, with 97% to 99% as singletons. Adult donors, all healthy and HIV-negative, had no recent acute infections or vaccinations. Researchers partitioned CD4+ cells into CD45RA+ naive and CD45RA-negative memory subsets. The data belong to a study of shared clonotypes between healthy human individuals. In the study overall: Researchers assigned three CD4 naive, three CD4 memory, two CD8 naive and one CD8 memory plate to each donor.

The CDR3 is 15 amino acids. V lost 4 bases and J 0 bases, leaving 11 bases between the germline ends. CDR1 is LNHNV and CDR2 is YYDKDF in the germline V gene (reference sequence). Study-wide results and caveats: Around 4.7% was the fraction of naive CD4 clonotypes found shared across several donors.

The chain joins TRBV15 to TRBJ2-3, with D unclear. Sequenced input: naive CD4+ T cells sorted from blood. Regarding subset: CD45RA+ positively selected. This clonotype originated in a man aged 30 to 45 in good health. CDR3 in amino acids: CATSTLRVSTDTQYF. Here the CDR3 DNA reads TGTGCCACCAGCACCCTGCGAGTCAGCACAGATACGCAGTATTTT.